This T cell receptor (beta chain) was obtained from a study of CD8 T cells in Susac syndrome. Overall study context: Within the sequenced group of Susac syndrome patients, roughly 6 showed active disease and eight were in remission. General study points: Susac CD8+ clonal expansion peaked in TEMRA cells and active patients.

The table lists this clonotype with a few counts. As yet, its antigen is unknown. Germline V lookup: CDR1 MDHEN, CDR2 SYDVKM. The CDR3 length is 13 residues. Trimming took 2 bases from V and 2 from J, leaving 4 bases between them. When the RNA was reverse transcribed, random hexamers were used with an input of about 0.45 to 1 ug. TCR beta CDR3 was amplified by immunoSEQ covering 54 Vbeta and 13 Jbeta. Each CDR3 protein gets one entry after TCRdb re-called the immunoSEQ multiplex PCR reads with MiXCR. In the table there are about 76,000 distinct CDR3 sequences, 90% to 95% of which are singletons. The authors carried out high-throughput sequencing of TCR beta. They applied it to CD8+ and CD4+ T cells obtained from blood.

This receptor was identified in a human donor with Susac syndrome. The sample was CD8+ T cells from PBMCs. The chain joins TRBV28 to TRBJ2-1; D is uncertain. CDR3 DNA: TGTGCCAGCAGTTTAGGGACCTACAATGAGCAGTTCTTC. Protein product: CASSLGTYNEQFF. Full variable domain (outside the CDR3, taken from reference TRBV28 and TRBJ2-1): DVKVTQSSRYLVKRTGEKVFLECVQDMDHENMFWYRQDPGLGLRLIYFSYDVKMKEKGDIPEGYSVSREKKERFSLILESASTNQTSMYLCASSLGTYNEQFFGPGTRLTVL.